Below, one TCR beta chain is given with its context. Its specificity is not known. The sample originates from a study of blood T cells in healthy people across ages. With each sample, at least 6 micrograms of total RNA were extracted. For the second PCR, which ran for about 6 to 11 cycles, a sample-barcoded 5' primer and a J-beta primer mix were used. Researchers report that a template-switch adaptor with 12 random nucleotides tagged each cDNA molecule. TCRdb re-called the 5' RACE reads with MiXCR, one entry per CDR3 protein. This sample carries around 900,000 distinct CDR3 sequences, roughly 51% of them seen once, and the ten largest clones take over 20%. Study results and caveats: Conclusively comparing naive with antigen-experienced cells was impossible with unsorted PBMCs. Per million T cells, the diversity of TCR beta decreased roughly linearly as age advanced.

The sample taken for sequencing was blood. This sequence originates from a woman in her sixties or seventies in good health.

CDR3 bases: TGTGCCAGCAAGGCTAGCGGGAGCCTGGAGACCCAGTACTTC. Its protein product is CASKASGSLETQYF. The V call is TRBV7-3, the J call TRBJ2-5; 10 bases fit TRBD2. The germline CDR1 and CDR2 sequences are SGHTA and FQGTGA. J lost 5 bases, V lost 7 bases, and 7 bases had no gene match. The CDR3 covers 14 residues. The full variable domain, its missing parts supplied by reference TRBV7-3 and TRBJ2-5, is GAGVSQTPSNKVTEKGKYVELRCDPISGHTALYWYRQSLGQGPEFLIYFQGTGAADDSGLPNDRFFAVRPEGSVSTLKIQRTERGDSAVYLCASKASGSLETQYFGPGTRLLVL.